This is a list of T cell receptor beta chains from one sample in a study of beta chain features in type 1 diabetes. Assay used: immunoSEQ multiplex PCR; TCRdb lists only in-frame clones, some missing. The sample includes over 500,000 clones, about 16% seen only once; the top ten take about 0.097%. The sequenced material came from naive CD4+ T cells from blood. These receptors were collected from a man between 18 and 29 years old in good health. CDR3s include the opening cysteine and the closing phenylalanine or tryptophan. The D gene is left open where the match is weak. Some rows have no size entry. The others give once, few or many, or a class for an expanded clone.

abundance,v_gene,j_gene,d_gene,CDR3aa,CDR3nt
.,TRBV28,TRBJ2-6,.,CASSPYTLKSGANVLTF,TGTGCCAGCAGTCCCTACACTCTCAAGTCTGGGGCCAACGTCCTGACTTTC
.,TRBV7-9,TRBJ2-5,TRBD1,CASSLQDRGVGETQYF,TGTGCCAGCAGCCTGCAGGACAGGGGAGTAGGAGAGACCCAGTACTTC
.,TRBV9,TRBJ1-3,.,CASSVRQDGNTIYF,TGTGCCAGCAGCGTCCGACAGGATGGAAACACCATATATTTT
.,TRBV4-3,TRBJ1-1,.,CASSQEVGLLNTEAFF,TGCGCCAGCAGCCAAGAAGTAGGACTGTTGAACACTGAAGCTTTCTTT
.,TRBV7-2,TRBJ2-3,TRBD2,CASSFSGRGGTDTQYF,TGTGCCAGCAGCTTTAGCGGGAGGGGGGGCACAGATACGCAGTATTTT
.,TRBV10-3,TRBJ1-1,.,CAISPTVTEAFF,TGTGCCATCAGCCCGACAGTTACTGAAGCTTTCTTT
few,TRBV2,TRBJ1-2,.,CASNGGNYGYTF,TGTGCCAGCAACGGGGGTAACTATGGCTACACCTTC
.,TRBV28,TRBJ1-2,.,CASSTGLYSYTF,TGTGCCAGCAGCACAGGGTTATATAGCTACACCTTC
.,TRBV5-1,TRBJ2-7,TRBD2,CASSLVAGEQYF,TGCGCCAGCAGCTTGGTAGCGGGCGAGCAGTACTTC
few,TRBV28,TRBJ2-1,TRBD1,CASSRRRTGGKDEQFF,TGTGCCAGCAGCCGAAGGAGGACAGGGGGCAAGGATGAGCAGTTCTTC
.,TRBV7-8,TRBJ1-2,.,CASSLRPGQPYGYTF,TGTGCCAGCAGCTTAAGGCCCGGGCAGCCCTATGGCTACACCTTC